The 10 T cell receptor beta chains reported below all come from one sample, sequenced in a study of identical twins. TCRdb passed the 5' RACE reads through MiXCR, listing each CDR3 protein once. Found here are 550,000 to 700,000 distinct CDR3 sequences, around 20% of them singletons; the top ten hold 4.3%. The same sample was also used in a study of T cells expressing NK-cell markers.

Specimen: PBMCs. These receptors were collected from a woman aged 18-29 years in good health.

The chain couples TRBV5-4 to TRBJ2-7, with D uncertain. The CDR3 is 13 residues long. Germline-derived CDR1 and CDR2 are SGHNT and YYREEE (reference sequence). V shed 1 base and J shed 3 bases, with 8 bases lying between them. The DNA of the CDR3 is TGTGCCAGCAGCTTGAACACCTTCTACGAGCAGTACTTC. Its protein product is CASSLNTFYEQYF. The full variable domain, with the rest looked up from reference TRBV5-4 and TRBJ2-7, is ETGVTQSPTHLIKTRGQQVTLRCSSQSGHNTVSWYQQALGQGPQFIFQYYREEENGRGNFPPRFSGLQFPNYSSELNVNALELDDSALYLCASSLNTFYEQYFGPGTRLTVT.

The chain has TRBV7-2 and TRBJ2-7, with D unresolved. The CDR3 runs 13 residues. CDR1 is SGHTA, CDR2 FQGNSA, per germline. Trimming removed 3 bases from V and 5 bases from J, with 11 bases in between. This CDR3 is CASSFRVGNEQYF. The CDR3 DNA reads TGTGCCAGCAGCTTCCGTGTGGGCAACGAGCAGTACTTC.

This clonotype has at least ten counts. The gene calls are TRBV9 and TRBJ1-1; D remains unclear. Trimming left V 4 bases short and J 1 base short, with 8 bases between. This CDR3 region has 13 residues. Germline lookup yields CDR1 SGDLS and CDR2 YYNGEE. The CDR3 bases are TGTGCCAGCAGCAATGCACCGAACACTGAAGCTTTCTTT. Protein: CASSNAPNTEAFF.

This chain connects TRBV20-1 to TRBJ2-1, with 16 bases matching TRBD2. Trimming at V came to 4 bases and at J to 8 bases, leaving 5 bases not matched to a gene. The germline CDR1 and CDR2 sequences are DFQATT and SNEGSKA (reference sequence). CDR3 length: 15 residues. CDR3 loop: CSATPGLAGGHEQFF. The CDR3 bases are TGCAGTGCTACTCCGGGACTAGCGGGGGGGCATGAGCAGTTCTTC.

This clonotype was picked up a small number of times. The chain uses TRBV20-1 and TRBJ2-7; D may be TRBD1 or TRBD2 (6 bases each). This CDR3 comprises 14 residues. Germline V gene sequence: CDR1 DFQATT, CDR2 SNEGSKA (reference sequence). V was clipped by 3 bases and J by 2 bases, with 14 bases between them. CDR3 in DNA: TGCAGTGCTAGGGGACTTGGACAGACCTACGAGCAGTACTTC. The encoded protein is CSARGLGQTYEQYF.

J is TRBJ2-7 and V is TRBV20-1; 8 positions agree with TRBD2. Germline CDR1 is DFQATT and CDR2 is SNEGSKA (reference sequence). The CDR3 is 21 amino acids. V dropped 3 bases and J dropped 0; count of bases not matched to a gene: 25. The CDR3 DNA reads as TGCAGTGCTAGGAGTCGAACGGGGGGGCTTTTCGAAAAGGGCGGCTCCTACGAGCAGTACTTC. It is translated as CSARSRTGGLFEKGGSYEQYF.

This clonotype was counted many times. V is TRBV7-2 and J is TRBJ2-7, with D hard to call. The V gene's germline CDR1 is SGHTA and CDR2 FQGNSA. This CDR3 is built from 13 residues. Trimming cost V 2 bases and J 3 bases, with 8 bases left between them. Written as DNA, the CDR3 is TGTGCCAGCAGCTTAAATACCTACTACGAGCAGTACTTC. Its protein product is CASSLNTYYEQYF.

This clonotype was seen more than once but under ten times. This chain uses TRBV7-6 with TRBJ2-7; 7 nucleotides align to TRBD1. Germline lookup yields CDR1 SGHVS and CDR2 FNYEAQ. Trimming took 2 bases from V and 3 from J; bases not matched to a gene: 7. The CDR3 runs to 15 residues. CDR3 in DNA: TGTGCCAGCAGCTTATTCGCGACAGGGAGCTACGAGCAGTACTTC. It translates to CASSLFATGSYEQYF.

The chain recombines TRBV7-9 with TRBJ2-3, with a tentative D call TRBD1 (5 bases). The CDR3 spans 13 residues. V lost 2 bases to trimming and J lost 5 bases, with 8 bases between them. Germline loops: CDR1 SEHNR, CDR2 FQNEAQ (reference sequence). CDR3 bases: TGTGCCAGCAGCTTAATGGGGCGAGATACGCAGTATTTT. Translation: CASSLMGRDTQYF.

This clonotype was seen more than once but under ten times. The chain employs TRBV5-1 and TRBJ2-2, with a possible D match to TRBD2 (5 bases). This CDR3 region has 15 residues. Trimming removed 4 bases at V and 4 bases at J, with 14 bases between. Per the germline V gene, CDR1 is SGHRS and CDR2 is YFSETQ. For the CDR3, the DNA is TGCGCCAGCAGCAACGGACTGCTTATCACCGGGGAGCTGTTTTTT. It encodes CASSNGLLITGELFF.